The 19 T cell receptor beta chains presented below share a single source sample, sequenced in a study of naive CD8 T cells in extremely preterm neonates. Profiling relied on immunoSEQ multiplex PCR, and the TCRdb table lists in-frame clones only, not all of them. The sample has over 6,500 clones; 95% to 98% are singletons. The sequenced sample consisted of naive CD8+ T cells from blood. These receptors all stem from a human donor in good health.

This sequence joins TRBV2 and TRBJ2-1, with 8 bases that match TRBD2. The CDR3 consists of 16 residues. Germline values: CDR1 SNHLY, CDR2 FYNNEI. The V gene end was trimmed by 6 bases and the J gene end by 4 bases; junction bases not matched to a gene: 11. This CDR3 is CASSMGLAGTYNEQFF. Here the CDR3 DNA reads TGTGCCAGCAGCATGGGGCTAGCGGGTACTTACAATGAGCAGTTCTTC. The full variable domain, completed using reference TRBV2 and TRBJ2-1, is EPEVTQTPSHQVTQMGQEVILRCVPISNHLYFYWYRQILGQKVEFLVSFYNNEISEKSEIFDDQFSVERPDGSNFTLKIRSTKLEDSAMYFCASSMGLAGTYNEQFFGPGTRLTVL.

The rearrangement links TRBV19 to TRBJ2-1; 13 bases are a match to TRBD2. The V gene end was trimmed by 4 bases and the J gene end by 6 bases; junction bases not matched to a gene: 3. This CDR3 is built from 15 residues. CDR1 and CDR2 (germline): LNHDA, SQIVND (reference sequence). This chain's CDR3 is CASSRTSGSLNEQFF. The CDR3 DNA reads TGTGCCAGTAGTAGGACTAGCGGGAGTCTCAATGAGCAGTTCTTC.

The genes are TRBV5-4 and TRBJ2-7, with D maybe TRBD2 (5 bases). The V gene lost 4 bases and the J gene lost 3 bases, with 14 bases spanning the gap. CDR1 is SGHNT, CDR2 YYREEE, per germline (reference sequence). This CDR3 has 14 residues. DNA for the CDR3: TGTGCCAGCAGCCCTACGAGCGGCAACTACGAGCAGTACTTC. Residues: CASSPTSGNYEQYF. Full variable domain (outside the CDR3, taken from reference TRBV5-4 and TRBJ2-7): ETGVTQSPTHLIKTRGQQVTLRCSSQSGHNTVSWYQQALGQGPQFIFQYYREEENGRGNFPPRFSGLQFPNYSSELNVNALELDDSALYLCASSPTSGNYEQYFGPGTRLTVT.

This rearrangement joins TRBV7-2 to TRBJ1-5; unclear D gene. This CDR3 contains 17 residues. V gave up 2 bases and J gave up 0 bases, with 14 bases separating them. The germline V gene has CDR1 SGHTA and CDR2 FQGNSA. CDR3 sequence: CASSLTSGLHSNQPQHF. Here the CDR3 DNA reads TGTGCCAGCAGCTTAACGAGCGGGCTCCATAGCAATCAGCCCCAGCATTTT.

This chain links TRBV28 with TRBJ2-7, with D possibly being TRBD1 (6 bases). Trimming left V 3 bases short and J 2 bases short, with 8 bases between. The CDR3 length is 13 residues. Germline V lookup: CDR1 MDHEN, CDR2 SYDVKM. The CDR3: CASSLDSTYEQYF. As DNA, the CDR3 is TGTGCCAGCAGTTTGGACAGTACCTACGAGCAGTACTTC.

The rearrangement joins TRBV30 to TRBJ2-5; 15 nucleotides agree with TRBD2. The J call could be wrong; TRBJ2-7 is a better fit for the DNA end. CDR3 size: 21 residues. In germline, CDR1 is GTSNPN, CDR2 SVGIG (reference sequence). The CDR3 DNA follows: TGTGCCTGGAGTGTTCCGGGCATAGGACTAGCGGGAGGGCCCTCCGGGAACGAGCAGTACTTC. As protein: CAWSVPGIGLAGGPSGNEQYF.

The V and J genes are TRBV29-1 and TRBJ2-5, with TRBD2 matching 9 bases. After removal of 8 bases from V and 5 bases from J, the junction contained 15 bases not matched to a gene. The CDR3 has 15 residues. The germline CDR1 and CDR2 sequences are SQVTM and ANQGSEA. The CDR3 coding sequence is TGCAGCCCCCCGGGCGGGAGGGCCGCGAGGGAGACCCAGTACTTC. Protein: CSPPGGRAARETQYF.

CDR3: CASSLGGTYTEAFF. CDR3 DNA sequence: TGCGCCAGCAGCTTAGGCGGGACGTACACTGAAGCTTTCTTT. The chain combines TRBV5-1 with TRBJ1-1; D may be TRBD1 (5 bases). This CDR3 contains 14 residues. CDR1 SGHRS and CDR2 YFSETQ come from the germline V gene. Trimming stripped 2 bases from V and 3 bases from J, with 11 bases between.

V and J are TRBV30 and TRBJ2-2, with 9 bases lining up with TRBD2. This CDR3 has 19 amino acids. Germline V gene sequence: CDR1 GTSNPN, CDR2 SVGIG (reference sequence). V shed 0 bases and J 0 bases; nucleotides not matched to a gene: 11. The CDR3 DNA is TGTGCCTGGAGTGTACTCGGCATCGGGACTAGCTCGAACACCGGGGAGCTGTTTTTT. It encodes CAWSVLGIGTSSNTGELFF.

The chain combines TRBV4-1 with TRBJ1-1, with 10 positions matching TRBD1. This CDR3 contains 12 residues. Germline CDR1 is MGHRA and CDR2 is YSYEKL. V shed 6 bases and J 6 bases; nucleotides not matched to a gene: 1. The DNA of the CDR3 is TGCGCCAGCAGGACAGGGGGCTCTGAAGCTTTCTTT. Protein: CASRTGGSEAFF.

Concerning this clone: At one boundary the junction diverges from the germline segment, which might be a read error. The chain has TRBV5-4 and TRBJ2-5; TRBD2 matches at 9 bases. Germline lookup yields CDR1 SGHNT and CDR2 YYREEE (reference sequence). This CDR3 spans 17 amino acids. The CDR3 reads CASSLPLGTSPQDTQYF. DNA of the CDR3: TGTGCCAGCAGCTTGCCCTTGGGGACTAGCCCACAAGATACCCAGTACTTC. Supplemented by reference TRBV5-4 and TRBJ2-5, the full variable domain reads ETGVTQSPTHLIKTRGQQVTLRCSSQSGHNTVSWYQQALGQGPQFIFQYYREEENGRGNFPPRFSGLQFPNYSSELNVNALELDDSALYLCASSLPLGTSPQDTQYFGPGTRLLVL.

This chain connects TRBV27 to TRBJ2-1, with 9 bases that match TRBD2. The CDR3 totals 15 residues. The junction had 6 bases not matched to a gene; V was cut back by 2 bases and J by 7 bases. Germline V gene data show CDR1 as MNHEY and CDR2 as SMNVEV (reference sequence). CDR3 residues: CASSLAGGPGNEQFF. The CDR3 DNA is TGTGCCAGCAGTTTAGCGGGAGGGCCGGGGAATGAGCAGTTCTTC.

The sample holds one count of this clone. The rearrangement links TRBV6-4 to TRBJ2-3; no firm D call. The ends were cut back, 3 bases at V and 3 bases at J, with 4 bases in the middle. Germline loops: CDR1 MRHNA, CDR2 SNTAGT. The CDR3 extends over 12 amino acids. The CDR3, as DNA: TGTGCCAGCAGTGAGCTAACAGATACGCAGTATTTT. It translates to CASSELTDTQYF.

Comments on this clone: At one of its ends the junction is not consistent with the germline gene, which may arise from a read error. The V call is TRBV7-9, the J call TRBJ2-5; TRBD2 is a possible D gene (5 bases). Germline CDR1 is SEHNR and CDR2 is FQNEAQ (reference sequence). CDR3 length: 17 residues. This CDR3 reads CASSANPTRPLQDTQYF. The DNA of the CDR3 is TGTGCCAGCAGCGCCAACCCAACTAGGCCTTTGCAAGATACCCAGTACTTC.

The rearrangement uses TRBV5-4 and TRBJ1-2, with 8 bases lining up with TRBD1. With V trimmed by 0 bases and J by 4 bases, 5 bases remained unmatched. Germline values: CDR1 SGHNT, CDR2 YYREEE (reference sequence). This CDR3 has 15 amino acids. CDR3 DNA sequence: TGTGCCAGCAGCTTGGTGCAGGGGGCGGGCTATGGCTACACCTTC. Translation gives CASSLVQGAGYGYTF.

The rearrangement uses TRBV25-1 and TRBJ2-1; D perhaps matches TRBD2 (6 bases). The CDR3 covers 16 residues. Per germline, CDR1 MGHDK and CDR2 SYGVNS. The germline V and J ends were trimmed by 4 bases and 3 bases, with 16 bases remaining between them. The CDR3 bases are TGTGCCAGCAGTGTCCGGGGAGCGGGTGGCTACAATGAGCAGTTCTTC. This gives the protein CASSVRGAGGYNEQFF. The full variable domain, rest sourced from reference TRBV25-1 and TRBJ2-1, is EADIYQTPRYLVIGTGKKITLECSQTMGHDKMYWYQQDPGMELHLIHYSYGVNSTEKGDLSSESTVSRIRTEHFPLTLESARPSHTSQYLCASSVRGAGGYNEQFFGPGTRLTVL.

The chain carries TRBV10-2 and TRBJ1-4, with TRBD1 matching 8 bases. This CDR3 is 15 amino acids long. Germline loops: CDR1 WSHSY, CDR2 SAAADI. V trimming: 7 bases; J trimming: 4 bases; junction bases outside the gene matches: 8. This CDR3 reads CASNGQGRGNEKLFF. In DNA, the CDR3 is TGCGCCAGCAATGGACAGGGACGGGGTAATGAAAAACTGTTTTTT.

V usage is TRBV6-6 and J usage is TRBJ2-2, with 7 bases lining up with TRBD2. V shed 6 bases, J shed 5 bases, and the junction held 12 bases outside the gene matches. Germline-derived CDR1 and CDR2 are MNHNY and SVGAGI (reference sequence). The CDR3 runs 16 residues. CDR3 in amino acids: CASRIAGDLGTGELFF. CDR3 DNA sequence: TGTGCCAGCAGAATCGCGGGAGATCTGGGGACCGGGGAGCTGTTTTTT.

This rearrangement joins TRBV5-1 to TRBJ2-5; D might be TRBD2 (5 bases). The CDR3 loop spans 14 amino acids. V lost 2 bases to trimming and J lost 1 base, with 9 bases between them. Per germline, CDR1 SGHRS and CDR2 YFSETQ. As DNA, the CDR3 is TGCGCCAGCAGCTTCGACTACCCCCAAGAGACCCAGTACTTC. Protein product: CASSFDYPQETQYF.